Each of the 22 T cell receptor beta chains below was sequenced from the same sample in a study of human versus mouse CDR3 diversity and MHC coevolution (dated 2017 in TCRdb). Libraries were made using the immunoSEQ multiplex PCR assay. TCRdb provides this immuneACCESS table in a form limited to in-frame rearrangements. Some clones are lacking; in checked studies, under half of them reflect an unresolved V gene, and why the rest are absent is not known. The sample table shows approximately 81,000 clones, and just over 90% are seen once. Around 1.3% of the sample belongs to the ten largest clones. The sequencing sample was made of naive CD4+ T cells from blood. The sample's cell subset or site label is to be understood as: CD45RO-negative CD62L-positive naive CD4 T cells. The origin of the receptors is a person between 25 and 70 years old in good health.

This clone was seen only a few times. The chain combines TRBV6-1 with TRBJ1-5, with D possibly TRBD1 on 6 matching bases. The germline CDR1 and CDR2 sequences are MNHNS and SASEGT. The CDR3 sequence is 17 residues long. Deletions cut 0 bases from V and 0 bases from J, with 12 bases between. This CDR3 is CASSEARDIFSNQPQHF. The CDR3 DNA reads TGTGCCAGCAGTGAAGCCCGGGACATATTTAGCAATCAGCCCCAGCATTTT.

The chain carries TRBV21-1 and TRBJ1-1. TRBV21-1 represents a pseudogene. The CDR3 spans 12 residues. CDR3 loop: CASILSFTEAFF. The CDR3 DNA is TGTGCCAGCATCCTATCCTTCACTGAAGCTTTCTTT.

Note on this clone: The germline gene is not matched at one end of the junction; a read error may be the cause. The gene calls are TRBV18 and TRBJ2-7; unclear D gene. The CDR3 is 13 amino acids. Germline loops: CDR1 KGHSH, CDR2 LQKENI. CDR3 sequence reads: CASSPPSSYEQYF. DNA of the CDR3: TGTGCCAGCTCCCCACCGAGCTCCTACGAGCAGTACTTC.

The rearrangement uses TRBV5-5 and TRBJ2-5; 8 nucleotides agree with TRBD1. V dropped 0 bases and J dropped 2; count of bases not matched to a gene: 3. Germline V CDR1 and CDR2: SGHKS, YYEKEE (reference sequence). The CDR3 is 15 residues long. Here the CDR3 reads CASSLAGTGQETQYF. In DNA, the CDR3 is TGTGCCAGCAGCTTGGCAGGGACAGGTCAAGAGACCCAGTACTTC. The entire variable domain, with the rest obtained from reference TRBV5-5 and TRBJ2-5, is as follows: DAGVTQSPTHLIKTRGQQVTLRCSPISGHKSVSWYQQVLGQGPQFIFQYYEKEERGRGNFPDRFSARQFPNYSSELNVNALLLGDSALYLCASSLAGTGQETQYFGPGTRLLVL.

The chain recombines TRBV7-2 with TRBJ1-2; 10 bases agree with TRBD1. The CDR3 has 16 amino acids. The germline CDR1 and CDR2 sequences are SGHTA and FQGNSA. V lost 3 bases, J lost 1 base, and 5 bases stayed unmatched. The CDR3 region is CASSFGWTGGNYGYTF. In DNA, the CDR3 is TGTGCCAGCAGCTTCGGTTGGACAGGGGGTAACTATGGCTACACCTTC. Variable domain in full (rest from reference TRBV7-2 and TRBJ1-2): GAGVSQSPSNKVTEKGKDVELRCDPISGHTALYWYRQSLGQGLEFLIYFQGNSAPDKSGLPSDRFSAERTGGSVSTLTIQRTQQEDSAVYLCASSFGWTGGNYGYTFGSGTRLTVV.

The chain has TRBV6-1 and TRBJ2-7; 9 nucleotides match TRBD1. Trimming at V came to 4 bases and at J to 2 bases, leaving 6 bases not matched to a gene. The germline gives CDR1 MNHNS, CDR2 SASEGT. This CDR3 region has 15 residues. CDR3 in DNA: TGTGCCAGCAGTGGGGGGGGACAGGGAGCCTACGAGCAGTACTTC. It specifies CASSGGGQGAYEQYF.

The rearrangement uses TRBV18 and TRBJ1-1, with TRBD1 matching 7 bases. V lost 2 bases to trimming and J lost 5 bases; unmatched junction nucleotides: 11. This CDR3 is built from 16 residues. Germline CDR1 KGHSH, CDR2 LQKENI. This chain's CDR3 is CASSPNSAGGGTEAFF. The CDR3 region has the DNA TGTGCCAGCTCACCAAATTCGGCAGGGGGAGGAACTGAAGCTTTCTTT.

The rearrangement joins TRBV7-9 to TRBJ1-1; D is perhaps TRBD1 (6 bases). V was trimmed by 7 bases and J by 1 base, leaving 16 bases between them. Germline V gene data show CDR1 as SEHNR and CDR2 as FQNEAQ (reference sequence). The CDR3 consists of 15 residues. The CDR3 region is CASTPHGGANTEAFF. CDR3 in DNA: TGTGCCAGCACCCCTCACGGGGGGGCGAACACTGAAGCTTTCTTT. The entire variable domain, with the rest obtained from reference TRBV7-9 and TRBJ1-1, is as follows: DTGVSQNPRHKITKRGQNVTFRCDPISEHNRLYWYRQTLGQGPEFLTYFQNEAQLEKSRLLSDRFSAERPKGSFSTLEIQRTEQGDSAMYLCASTPHGGANTEAFFGQGTRLTVV.

The rearrangement uses TRBV27 and TRBJ2-1, with a possible D match to TRBD1 (5 bases). This CDR3 is 15 amino acids long. Germline assignment: CDR1 MNHEY and CDR2 SMNVEV (reference sequence). With 8 bases removed from V and 4 bases from J, the gap between germline ends came to 18 bases. CDR3 sequence: CASAQGLVRYNEQFF. The CDR3 bases are TGTGCCAGCGCCCAGGGCCTCGTTCGGTACAATGAGCAGTTCTTC.

The chain is built from TRBV11-2 and TRBJ2-1; maybe TRBD1 (6 bases). The CDR3 covers 12 residues. CDR1 and CDR2 (germline): SGHAT, FQNNGV. V was trimmed by 5 bases and J by 10 bases, leaving 12 bases between them. The CDR3 DNA reads TGTGCCAGCAGCGCAACAGGGCTGGAGCAGTTCTTC. Its protein is CASSATGLEQFF.

The chain recombines TRBV7-8 with TRBJ2-2, with 7 bases identical to TRBD1. This CDR3 has 14 residues. Germline-derived CDR1 and CDR2 are SGHVS and FQNEAQ. The ends lost 2 bases at V and 6 bases at J; junction bases unmatched: 3. This CDR3 reads CASSLIRGSGELFF. For the CDR3, the DNA is TGTGCCAGCAGCTTAATCAGGGGGTCCGGGGAGCTGTTTTTT.

The rearrangement uses TRBV14 and TRBJ2-7, with TRBD1 matching over 7 bases. J lost 5 bases, V lost 4 bases, and 11 bases had no gene match. This CDR3 has 15 amino acids. Germline loops: CDR1 SGHDN, CDR2 FVKESK. The CDR3 spells CASSPLDRSRDEQYF. The DNA for the CDR3 is TGTGCCAGCAGCCCACTGGACAGGTCACGGGACGAGCAGTACTTC.

This sequence joins TRBV19 and TRBJ1-5; 12 bases agree with TRBD1. Germline trimming cut 7 bases from V and 4 bases from J; bases unmatched to any gene: 8. Per the germline V gene, CDR1 is LNHDA and CDR2 is SQIVND (reference sequence). The CDR3 runs 16 residues. Here the CDR3 reads CASIHGTGGFNQPQHF. The CDR3 DNA reads as TGTGCCAGTATACACGGGACAGGGGGCTTTAATCAGCCCCAGCATTTT.

This rearrangement joins TRBV7-6 to TRBJ2-1, with D perhaps TRBD2 (5 bases). Per the germline V gene, CDR1 is SGHVS and CDR2 is FNYEAQ. The CDR3 covers 15 residues. Deletions cut 6 bases from V and 6 bases from J, with 18 bases between. In DNA, the CDR3 is TGTGCCAGCAGTTCCGGGCCCCGGGGTCTCAATGAGCAGTTCTTC. As protein: CASSSGPRGLNEQFF.

V and J are TRBV19 and TRBJ2-7; a weak D match, TRBD2 (6 bases). The CDR3 runs 15 residues. Germline V gene lookup returns CDR1 LNHDA and CDR2 SQIVND (reference sequence). The V and J ends lost 5 bases and 7 bases respectively, with 21 bases between them. This CDR3 is CASSELGIVAGEQYF. CDR3 nucleotide sequence: TGTGCCAGTAGTGAGCTAGGGATTGTCGCGGGAGAGCAGTACTTC.

The chain couples TRBV19 to TRBJ2-7; 14 nucleotides align to TRBD2. CDR1 is LNHDA, CDR2 SQIVND, per germline (reference sequence). CDR3 length: 16 residues. Trimming removed 1 base from V and 5 bases from J; junction bases left unmatched: 4. The DNA of the CDR3 is TGTGCCAGTAGTATAGTAGGGACTAGCGGGAGTCACGAGCAGTACTTC. Translating it yields CASSIVGTSGSHEQYF.

The J gene is TRBJ2-4, the V gene TRBV29-1; 11 bases fit TRBD1. This CDR3 region has 14 residues. Looked up from germline, CDR1 is SQVTM and CDR2 is ANQGSEA. With V trimmed by 0 bases and J by 6 bases, 1 base remained unmatched. This CDR3 reads CSVEEGQGGNIQYF. The CDR3 nucleotides read TGCAGCGTTGAAGAGGGACAGGGGGGAAACATTCAGTACTTC.

Notes on this clone: Distinct nucleotide sequences in the sample also encode this CDR3. The chain is built from TRBV18 and TRBJ2-5; possible D gene TRBD1, 6 bases. V gave up 2 bases and J gave up 2 bases, with 6 bases separating them. CDR3 length: 13 residues. Per the germline V gene, CDR1 is KGHSH and CDR2 is LQKENI. The CDR3 spells CASSPGTQETQYF. Written as DNA, the CDR3 is TGTGCCAGCTCACCAGGGACACAAGAGACCCAGTACTTC.

The chain employs TRBV5-1 and TRBJ2-3, with TRBD2 as a possible D gene (7 bases). From germline, CDR1 is SGHRS and CDR2 YFSETQ. Trimming removed 4 bases at V and 1 base at J, with 19 bases between. The CDR3 runs to 17 residues. The CDR3 bases are TGCGCCAGCAGCCGGCAGGGGAGGGCCGATGGCACAGATACGCAGTATTTT. Its protein is CASSRQGRADGTDTQYF.

This chain uses TRBV6-4 with TRBJ2-6, with D hard to call. Trimming stripped 6 bases from V and 0 bases from J, with 3 bases between. The germline gives CDR1 MRHNA, CDR2 SNTAGT. This CDR3 region has 13 residues. The CDR3: CASRLSGANVLTF. The DNA for the CDR3 is TGTGCCAGCAGACTCTCTGGGGCCAACGTCCTGACTTTC.

The chain links TRBV7-9 to TRBJ2-7; D gene ambiguous. CDR3 size: 14 residues. The V end lost 2 bases, the J end lost 2 bases, and 10 bases lay between the germline ends. Germline loops: CDR1 SEHNR, CDR2 FQNEAQ (reference sequence). This CDR3 is CASSLQVGPYEQYF. The DNA for the CDR3 is TGTGCCAGCAGCTTACAAGTTGGGCCCTACGAGCAGTACTTC.

The chain is built from TRBV19 and TRBJ2-7; D not certain. V lost 8 bases and J lost 1, with 18 bases in between. Germline assignment: CDR1 LNHDA and CDR2 SQIVND (reference sequence). This CDR3 has 15 residues. CDR3 nucleotides: TGTGCCAGTCGTGCCCCCGGAGAATCATCCTACGAGCAGTACTTC. Amino acid sequence: CASRAPGESSYEQYF. Complete variable domain (other parts from reference TRBV19 and TRBJ2-7): DGGITQSPKYLFRKEGQNVTLSCEQNLNHDAMYWYRQDPGQGLRLIYYSQIVNDFQKGDIAEGYSVSREKKESFPLTVTSAQKNPTAFYLCASRAPGESSYEQYFGPGTRLTVT.